One TCR beta chain is described in this entry. The antigen it recognizes is unknown. Base quality data are lacking; no much larger clone is found one base away. The germline V gene sets CDR1 to SGHRS and CDR2 to YFSETQ. The CDR3 measures 13 amino acids from cysteine to phenylalanine. Of all the DNA, just the CDR3 is kept, 39 bases in frame from base 1. V is pared back by 0 bases and J by 1 base, with 4 bases lying between the germline termini. The sample originates from a study of shared clonotypes between healthy human individuals (TCRdb year 2020). In the study overall: The cohort comprised two women and three men aged 18 to 49 years. Per donor, leukapheresis produced somewhere between about 0.85 and 10 billion PBMCs. To increase sequencing depth and limit assay-specific biases, TCR repertoire library preparation and sequencing were carried out by different laboratories using diverse techniques. For each donor, three plates each were used for CD4 naive and CD4 memory, two plates were used for CD8 naive, and one plate was used for CD8 memory. The study deeply sequenced blood TCR repertoires of about 5 healthy adults to estimate repertoire size and the extent of clonotype sharing between individuals.

Healthy HIV-negative adults with no recently reported acute infections or vaccinations were included as donors. Only Caucasian adults living in Nashville, Tennessee, USA were represented among the donors. CD4+ T cells were enriched through magnetic negative selection, after which naive cells were positively selected on CD45RA and the remaining negative fraction served as the memory subset. Blood was obtained by leukapheresis, after which PBMCs were separated by Ficoll-Histopaque density gradient centrifugation and cryopreserved in liquid nitrogen vapor phase. Analytical flow cytometry was used to check the purity and quantity of each magnetically sorted T cell population. Genomic DNA was isolated from every sorted fraction and measured by UV absorbance on a Nanodrop 2000c. Broader findings and caveats from the paper: Rarefaction of sorted-subset datasets indicated incomplete sequencing despite the large sequencing depth. Across a few donors, roughly 5.4% of naive CD4, 3.5% of naive CD8, approximately 2.5% of memory CD4, and roughly 0.4% of memory CD8 clonotypes were shared. Based on pairwise subsampling, the degree of clonotype sharing among donors was expected to be affected by sequencing depth. The small number of donors limited the genetic and exposure-history diversity represented. Sampling was restricted to blood, and TCR repertoires in tissue are likely to differ from TCR repertoires in blood. Estimated clonotype richness was generally larger for naive than for memory subsets. Clonotypes shared by all four sorted-subset donors showed higher generation probabilities than non-shared clonotypes.

Using the deep immunoSEQ assay, multiplex PCR amplified TCR CDR3 regions from genomic DNA. For each cell subset, the extracted genomic DNA was distributed evenly across all wells of several immunoSEQ 96-well plates, and each plate served as one replicate. Each replicate PCR for sorted subsets received roughly 200 ng genomic DNA, equal to some 32,000 T cell genomes. The purified libraries were quantified using a Qubit 3.0 fluorometer, sized with a Bioanalyzer 2100, and then quantified again using the KAPA Library Quantification kit. Every immunoSEQ 96-well plate was sequenced on a dedicated single-read 150-cycle Illumina NextSeq 550 flow cell. In the authors' own workflow: Because only junctional sequences without quality scores were contained in the immunoSEQ output, filtering matching that applied to full-length reads could not be performed. To assign V/J genes and CDR3, sequences were annotated against IMGT germline references using PyIR, a Python wrapper for IgBLAST v1.9. Any read was removed if the V/J assignment was weak (E-value above 1e-6), the CDR3 was missing, or the read contained stop codons, out-of-frame junctions, or ambiguous translated residues. V3J clonotypes were defined by identical inferred V gene, J gene, and CDR3 amino acid sequence. The percentage overlap between two repertoires was calculated by dividing the number of shared unique clonotypes by the size of the smaller repertoire. RTK rarefaction, the Chao1 estimator, and Recon v2.1 estimates of unobserved clonotypes were used to assess repertoire richness. OLGA was used to compute generation probabilities for all TCRbeta clonotypes that the gDNA method yielded from a handful of donors. TCRdb limited this immuneACCESS table to in-frame rearrangements with V and J called. A share of clones is missing; checked studies link under half to unresolved V genes, and the rest is unexplained. V and J calls and clone size are those listed in that table; D and trimming were worked out from the DNA. For this sample the table gives roughly 650,000 clones, of which almost 97% were detected only once. The ten top clones hold 0.057% of the sample.

The source material was naive CD4+ T cells sorted from blood. The cell subset or site label, read with the paper, signifies: CD45RA+ positively selected. This TCR was sampled from a woman younger than 45 in good health. The sequence links TRBV5-1 to TRBJ1-1; a confident D gene designation cannot be given. The nucleotide sequence reads as follows: TGCGCCAGCAGCTTGGATGAGAACACTGAAGCTTTCTTT. The encoded protein is CASSLDENTEAFF.